One sample yielded the 29 T cell receptor beta chains listed below, sequenced in a study of breast tumors, draining lymph nodes, adjacent tissues. TCRdb itself ran the multiplex PCR reads through MiXCR, one entry per CDR3 protein. The sample lists some 100,000 distinct CDR3 sequences, over 20% occurring once. Samples came from axillary lymph nodes draining the breast cancer. Sample: axillary lymph node tissue. Source of these receptors: a female donor with breast cancer. Some clones in this sample may be carry-over from other donors' samples.

This clonotype came up many times. The V and J genes are TRBV6-2 or TRBV6-3 and TRBJ1-2; no clear D. Germline values: CDR1 MNHEY, CDR2 SVGEGT. The V end lost 5 bases, the J end lost 2 bases, and 12 bases lay between the germline ends. The CDR3 is 14 residues long. CDR3 sequence (DNA): TGTGCCAGCAGTCTTCACGCGCCCAACTATGGCTACACCTTC. This encodes CASSLHAPNYGYTF.

At least ten counts were recorded for this clonotype. The V gene is TRBV7-9, the J gene TRBJ1-2, with no clear D. This CDR3 comprises 15 residues. Trimming pared 5 bases from V and 5 bases from J, leaving 18 bases between. Germline V gene data show CDR1 as SEHNR and CDR2 as FQNEAQ (reference sequence). The DNA for the CDR3 is TGTGCCAGCAGCCAAGCTCGTGGGGTCCCGTATGGCTACACCTTC. As protein: CASSQARGVPYGYTF. Based on the CDR3 plus reference TRBV7-9 and TRBJ1-2, the full variable domain is DTGVSQNPRHKITKRGQNVTFRCDPISEHNRLYWYRQTLGQGPEFLTYFQNEAQLEKSRLLSDRFSAERPKGSFSTLEIQRTEQGDSAMYLCASSQARGVPYGYTFGSGTRLTVV.

This rearrangement joins TRBV12-3 or TRBV12-4 to TRBJ1-1; the D gene is possibly TRBD1 (6 bases). V was clipped by 0 bases and J by 1 base, with 6 bases between them. The CDR3 has 14 residues. CDR3 loop: CASSLARGNTEAFF. CDR3 coding DNA: TGTGCCAGCAGTTTAGCCAGGGGGAACACTGAAGCTTTCTTT.

As to this clonotype: A much bigger clone sits one base away, suggesting this may be a read error. This CDR3 is CASSDSGIRDVQFF. The CDR3 coding sequence is TGTGCCAGCAGTGACTCGGGAATCAGAGATGTGCAGTTCTTC. The rearrangement uses TRBV6-1 and TRBJ2-1, with a possible D match to TRBD2 (5 bases). V lost 3 bases and J lost 12, with 18 bases in between. Germline loops: CDR1 MNHNS, CDR2 SASEGT. The CDR3 is 14 residues long.

This clonotype has a count of ten or more. The chain employs TRBV7-3 and TRBJ2-7; either TRBD1 or TRBD2 may fit D (5 bases each). The CDR3 consists of 13 residues. V lost 6 bases and J 5 bases, leaving 14 bases between the germline ends. The germline V gene has CDR1 SGHTA and CDR2 FQGTGA. The CDR3 region is CASRYWGTHEQYF. The CDR3 DNA is TGTGCCAGCAGGTATTGGGGGACCCACGAGCAGTACTTC.

This rearrangement joins TRBV30 to TRBJ2-1, with 9 bases aligning to TRBD2. CDR1 is GTSNPN, CDR2 SVGIG, per germline (reference sequence). V was clipped by 3 bases and J by 2 bases; unmatched bases: 5. This CDR3 has 15 residues. CDR3 loop: CAWRPRGGAYNEQFF. CDR3 in DNA: TGTGCCTGGAGACCCCGCGGGGGGGCCTACAATGAGCAGTTCTTC.

The gene calls are TRBV4-1 and TRBJ2-5; 13 nucleotides match TRBD2. CDR1 is MGHRA and CDR2 is YSYEKL in the germline V gene. The CDR3 length is 17 residues. Trimming at V came to 3 bases and at J to 4 bases, leaving 8 bases not matched to a gene. The chain's CDR3 is CASSQGLAGKIGETQYF. DNA for the CDR3: TGCGCCAGCAGCCAGGGACTAGCGGGAAAGATAGGAGAGACCCAGTACTTC.

The sample holds a few counts of this clonotype. Being one base from a much bigger clone, this may be a read error. CDR3 sequence: CASGLSRDEQYF. The CDR3 DNA is TGTGCCAGCGGCTTAAGTCGGGACGAGCAGTACTTC. The genes are TRBV11-2 and TRBJ2-7; D gene uncertain. The CDR3 loop spans 12 amino acids. Per the germline V gene, CDR1 is SGHAT and CDR2 is FQNNGV.

This clonotype was recorded at least ten times. This sequence joins TRBV5-1 and TRBJ2-5, with D perhaps matching TRBD2 (6 bases). CDR1 and CDR2 from the germline V gene are SGHRS and YFSETQ. Trimming took off 4 bases at V and 9 bases at J, with 13 bases between the two ends. The CDR3 has 12 residues. CDR3 in amino acids: CASSPEGRPQYF. The DNA for the CDR3 is TGCGCCAGCAGCCCTGAGGGGAGGCCCCAGTACTTC.

This clonotype was seen at least ten times. This CDR3 reads CASARGSPYEQYF. The CDR3 DNA reads as TGCGCCAGCGCGCGGGGTTCTCCCTACGAGCAGTACTTC. The chain carries TRBV10-2 and TRBJ2-7; D is possibly TRBD2 (6 bases). V was shortened by 8 bases and J by 2 bases, with 13 bases between the two germline ends. The CDR3 loop spans 13 amino acids. Looked up from germline, CDR1 is WSHSY and CDR2 is SAAADI.

This clonotype appeared many times. This rearrangement joins TRBV15 to TRBJ2-7; TRBD2 matches 8 bases. J lost 5 bases, V lost 8 bases, and 14 bases had no gene match. The CDR3 is 15 residues long. In germline, CDR1 is LNHNV, CDR2 YYDKDF (reference sequence). CDR3 nucleotides: TGTGCCACCGCCTCTGGGGGCTCGGGAGGGGACGAGCAGTACTTC. Translated, it gives CATASGGSGGDEQYF.

This clonotype was recorded many times. V usage is TRBV19 and J usage is TRBJ2-5; 8 bases align to TRBD2. The V gene end was trimmed by 8 bases and the J gene end by 5 bases; junction bases not matched to a gene: 10. This CDR3 is built from 14 residues. In germline, CDR1 is LNHDA, CDR2 SQIVND (reference sequence). The CDR3 protein is CASGERGGGETQYF. The CDR3 bases are TGTGCCAGTGGGGAACGGGGGGGCGGGGAGACCCAGTACTTC.

This clonotype was seen many times. The chain uses TRBV2 and TRBJ1-3, with D perhaps matching TRBD1 (5 bases). V lost 7 bases and J 3 bases, leaving 22 bases between the germline ends. Per germline, CDR1 SNHLY and CDR2 FYNNEI. The CDR3 loop spans 17 amino acids. CDR3: CASTETRAGHFGNTIYF. CDR3 in DNA: TGTGCCAGCACCGAGACCCGGGCGGGGCATTTTGGAAACACCATATATTTT.

This clonotype was seen only a few times. The rearrangement links TRBV7-6 to TRBJ2-6; TRBD1 might be the D (5 bases). Trimming took off 2 bases at V and 0 bases at J, with 14 bases between the two ends. The CDR3 has 18 residues. Per germline, CDR1 SGHVS and CDR2 FNYEAQ. CDR3: CASSLIGAVFSGANVLTF. The CDR3, as DNA: TGTGCCAGCAGCTTAATAGGGGCAGTGTTCTCTGGGGCCAACGTCCTGACTTTC.

This clonotype has ten or more counts. CDR3: CASSEAGGDYGYTF. The CDR3 DNA reads TGTGCCAGCAGTGAGGCAGGGGGCGACTATGGCTACACCTTC. The gene calls are TRBV6-1 and TRBJ1-2; 8 nucleotides match TRBD1. The CDR3 has 14 amino acids. The germline CDR1 and CDR2 sequences are MNHNS and SASEGT. Trimming cost V 3 bases and J 3 bases; bases outside gene matches: 3.

Many counts were recorded for this clonotype. V and J are TRBV10-3 and TRBJ2-7; the D gene is possibly TRBD2 (5 bases). This CDR3 is built from 15 residues. Trimming left V 6 bases short and J 1 base short, with 16 bases between. Germline V gene sequence: CDR1 ENHRY, CDR2 SYGVKD. CDR3 coding DNA: TGTGCCATCAGGGGCACCGACTATGCATCCTACGAGCAGTACTTC. Its translation: CAIRGTDYASYEQYF.

This clonotype turned up a few times. The chain employs TRBV19 and TRBJ2-1; 14 bases fit TRBD2. The length of the CDR3 is 18 residues. With V trimmed by 7 bases and J by 6 bases, 14 bases remained unmatched. Looked up from germline, CDR1 is LNHDA and CDR2 is SQIVND (reference sequence). Written as DNA, the CDR3 is TGTGCCAGTAACCCGACTAGCGGGAGGGCCTGGCAATCCAATGAGCAGTTCTTC. This gives the protein CASNPTSGRAWQSNEQFF.

This clonotype was seen ten or more times. V is TRBV4-1 and J is TRBJ2-3, with 7 bases that match TRBD1. The CDR3 spans 16 residues. The ends lost 3 bases at V and 4 bases at J; junction bases unmatched: 10. CDR1 is MGHRA, CDR2 YSYEKL, per germline. The CDR3 DNA is TGCGCCAGCAGCCAGGTAACAGGGGCCAGGGCAGATACGCAGTATTTT. Protein product: CASSQVTGARADTQYF.

This clonotype was observed at least ten times. V and J are TRBV30 and TRBJ1-6; D uncertain. Germline CDR1 GTSNPN, CDR2 SVGIG (reference sequence). V dropped 3 bases and J dropped 6 bases, with 9 bases sitting between them. This CDR3 has 13 residues. The CDR3 nucleotides are TGTGCCTGGAGGTACGGAGGTAATTCACCCCTCCACTTT. Protein: CAWRYGGNSPLHF.

This clonotype was recorded many times. This rearrangement joins TRBV6-1 to TRBJ2-7; D may be TRBD1 (6 bases). With 8 bases removed from V and 3 bases from J, the gap between germline ends came to 11 bases. This CDR3 has 12 residues. Per the germline V gene, CDR1 is MNHNS and CDR2 is SASEGT. CDR3 sequence (DNA): TGTGCCAGCCGACAGGTCCTCTACGAGCAGTACTTC. Translating gives CASRQVLYEQYF.

Notes on this clonotype: This could be a read error, since a much larger clone is one nucleotide away. The chain carries TRBV7-9 and TRBJ1-4; D not resolved. V was shortened by 8 bases and J by 8 bases, with 21 bases between the two germline ends. CDR3 length equals 15 residues. Germline loops: CDR1 SEHNR, CDR2 FQNEAQ (reference sequence). Written as DNA, the CDR3 is TGTGCCAGCGGCAAAAACCTGGGTTTGGGCGAAAAACTGTTTTTT. Amino acids: CASGKNLGLGEKLFF.

With regard to this clonotype: This may arise from a read error, as a much more abundant clone is one base away. The chain carries TRBV7-8 and TRBJ2-3; 9 bases fit TRBD2. Germline-derived CDR1 and CDR2 are SGHVS and FQNEAQ. The CDR3 has 15 amino acids. Here the CDR3 reads CASSSREAGGDTRYF. The DNA of the CDR3 is TGTGCCAGCAGCTCCCGTGAAGCGGGGGGAGATACGCGGTATTTT. Together with reference TRBV7-8 and TRBJ2-3, the CDR3 gives the full variable domain: GAGVSQSPRYKVAKRGQDVALRCDPISGHVSLFWYQQALGQGPEFLTYFQNEAQLDKSGLPSDRFFAERPEGSVSTLKIQRTQQEDSAVYLCASSSREAGGDTRYFGPGTRLTVL.

This clonotype was picked up many times. The chain combines TRBV28 with TRBJ2-7; TRBD1 agrees at 7 bases. The CDR3 totals 12 residues. Trimming cost V 7 bases and J 4 bases; bases outside gene matches: 4. The V gene's germline CDR1 is MDHEN and CDR2 SYDVKM. In DNA, the CDR3 is TGTGCCAGCACGGTACAGGGGTACGAGCAGTACTTC. It yields the protein CASTVQGYEQYF.

The chain carries TRBV20-1 and TRBJ1-2; D ambiguous. Trimming cost V 8 bases and J 7 bases, with 14 bases left between them. CDR1 and CDR2 from the germline V gene are DFQATT and SNEGSKA (reference sequence). This CDR3 has 11 amino acids. CDR3 bases: TGCAGTATCAGCGGAGAAATTGGCTACACCTTC. Translating it yields CSISGEIGYTF.

This clonotype has at least ten counts. V and J are TRBV7-9 and TRBJ2-5; TRBD1 or TRBD2 may be the D gene (5 bases each). The V end lost 5 bases, the J end lost 3 bases, and 13 bases lay between the germline ends. The CDR3 length is 14 residues. CDR1 is SEHNR and CDR2 is FQNEAQ in the germline V gene (reference sequence). As DNA, the CDR3 is TGTGCCAGCAGCCCTGGGACGGAAAAAGAGACCCAGTACTTC. Translated, it gives CASSPGTEKETQYF.

This clonotype was observed many times. The CDR3 loop reads CASSFTRDSPLHF. The CDR3, as DNA: TGTGCCAGCAGTTTTACTAGGGATTCACCCCTCCACTTT. The V and J genes are TRBV28 and TRBJ1-6; no clear D. The V gene lost 3 bases and the J gene lost 8 bases, with 8 bases spanning the gap. This CDR3 has 13 amino acids. CDR1 and CDR2 from the germline V gene are MDHEN and SYDVKM.

This clonotype showed up many times. The V call is TRBV6-1, the J call TRBJ2-7; D may be TRBD2 (5 bases). Germline CDR1 and CDR2: MNHNS and SASEGT. The germline V and J ends were trimmed by 2 bases and 0 bases, with 17 bases remaining between them. The CDR3 runs to 17 residues. CDR3 loop: CASSETRKSGLSYEQYF. The CDR3 nucleotides read TGTGCCAGCAGTGAAACGAGGAAAAGCGGCCTCTCCTACGAGCAGTACTTC.

At least ten counts were recorded for this clonotype. The V gene is TRBV12-3 or TRBV12-4, the J gene TRBJ2-7, with D perhaps assigned TRBD1 or TRBD2 (6 bases each). CDR3 length equals 13 residues. Trimming shortened V by 1 base and J by 7 bases, and 11 bases separated the two germline ends. The CDR3 region is CASSLGGGQEQYF. The DNA for the CDR3 is TGTGCCAGCAGTTTAGGTGGGGGGCAAGAGCAGTACTTC.

This clonotype was picked up many times. The V call is TRBV15, the J call TRBJ2-2, with 12 bases matching TRBD2. Germline CDR1 reads LNHNV; CDR2 reads YYDKDF (reference sequence). CDR3 length: 17 residues. V shed 2 bases and J 5 bases; nucleotides not matched to a gene: 6. The DNA for the CDR3 is TGTGCCACCAGCAGATCGACTAGCGGGGGTTTGACCGGGGAGCTGTTTTTT. Protein: CATSRSTSGGLTGELFF.